This T cell receptor (beta chain) came from a study of T-cell reconstitution after alpha-beta-depleted transplantation in children. Study-wide results and caveats: Most T-cell counts and diversity one year after the transplant came from T cells that were newly produced. For some patients, TCRbeta diversity was high at day 60 because of recipient T cells and thymic progenitors that survived. Alpha-beta T cells about two months after transplant reportedly derived from several hundred expanded graft clones.

Trimming took off 0 bases at V and 6 bases at J, with 11 bases between the two ends. Germline V lookup: CDR1 LGHNT, CDR2 FRNRAP. This CDR3 has 15 residues. Notes on this clonotype: Its antigen is as yet unknown.

Unique molecular identifiers were built into the TCRbeta library. TCRdb reanalysed the PCR reads using MiXCR and keeps one entry per CDR3 protein. The sample comprises fewer than 350,000 distinct CDR3 sequences, 9.5% to 13% of which are singletons, and 7% to 9.5% rests with the top ten. This chain links TRBV12-5 with TRBJ2-2; a possible D gene is TRBD2 (6 bases). This receptor was identified in a boy younger than two with acute myeloid leukemia, due to receive a stem cell transplant. The sample here was PBMCs, taken before TCRalphabeta/CD19-depleted stem cell transplant. The CDR3 nucleotides are TGTGCTAGTGGTTTGGTACAAGGAGGGCCCGGGGAGCTGTTTTTT. Its protein is CASGLVQGGPGELFF.